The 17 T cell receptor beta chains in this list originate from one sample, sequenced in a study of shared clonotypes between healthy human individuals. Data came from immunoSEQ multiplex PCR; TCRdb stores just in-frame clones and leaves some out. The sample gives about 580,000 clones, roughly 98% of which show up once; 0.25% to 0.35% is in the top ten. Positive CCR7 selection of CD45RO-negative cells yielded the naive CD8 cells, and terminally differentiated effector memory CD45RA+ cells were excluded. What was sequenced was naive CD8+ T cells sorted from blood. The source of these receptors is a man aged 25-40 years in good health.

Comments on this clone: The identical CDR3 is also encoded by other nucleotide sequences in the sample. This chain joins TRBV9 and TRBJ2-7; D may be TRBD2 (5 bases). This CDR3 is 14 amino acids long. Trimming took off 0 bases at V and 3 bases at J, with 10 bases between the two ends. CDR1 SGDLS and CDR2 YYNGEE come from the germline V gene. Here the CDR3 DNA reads TGTGCCAGCAGCGTAGGAGGGAACGGCTACGAGCAGTACTTC. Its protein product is CASSVGGNGYEQYF.

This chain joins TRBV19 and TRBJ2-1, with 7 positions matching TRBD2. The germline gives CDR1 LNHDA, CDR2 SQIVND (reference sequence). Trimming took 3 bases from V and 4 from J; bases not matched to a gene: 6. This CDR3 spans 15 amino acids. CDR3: CASSISGGLYNEQFF. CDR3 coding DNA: TGTGCCAGTAGTATTTCGGGAGGCCTATACAATGAGCAGTTCTTC.

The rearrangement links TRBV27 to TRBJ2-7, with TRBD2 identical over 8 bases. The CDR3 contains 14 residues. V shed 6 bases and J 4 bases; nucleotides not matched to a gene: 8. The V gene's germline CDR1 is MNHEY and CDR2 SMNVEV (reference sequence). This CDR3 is CASSRAVAGYEQYF. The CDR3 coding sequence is TGTGCCAGCAGCCGCGCGGTAGCGGGGTACGAGCAGTACTTC.

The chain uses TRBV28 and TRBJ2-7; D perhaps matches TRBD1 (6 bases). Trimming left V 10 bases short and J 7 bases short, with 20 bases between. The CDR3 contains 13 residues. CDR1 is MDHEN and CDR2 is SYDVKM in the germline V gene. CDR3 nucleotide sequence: TGTGCCAATTCGGACAGAACCTCGGGGGAGCAGTACTTC. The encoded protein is CANSDRTSGEQYF. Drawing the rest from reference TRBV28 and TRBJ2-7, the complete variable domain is DVKVTQSSRYLVKRTGEKVFLECVQDMDHENMFWYRQDPGLGLRLIYFSYDVKMKEKGDIPEGYSVSREKKERFSLILESASTNQTSMYLCANSDRTSGEQYFGPGTRLTVT.

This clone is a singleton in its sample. The CDR3 is CSVEGSGVSETQYF. CDR3 in DNA: TGCAGCGTTGAGGGATCCGGTGTCTCGGAGACCCAGTACTTC. The rearrangement links TRBV29-1 to TRBJ2-5; D is unclear. The CDR3 totals 14 residues. Trimming removed 3 bases from V and 5 bases from J, with 16 bases in between. Per the germline V gene, CDR1 is SQVTM and CDR2 is ANQGSEA.

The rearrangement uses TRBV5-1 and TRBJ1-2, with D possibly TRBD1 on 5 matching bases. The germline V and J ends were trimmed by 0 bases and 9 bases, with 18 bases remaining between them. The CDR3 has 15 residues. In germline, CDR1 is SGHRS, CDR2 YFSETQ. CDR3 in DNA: TGCGCCAGCAGCTTGGCGCAGGGTATGAAGGTTAGCTACACCTTC. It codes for CASSLAQGMKVSYTF. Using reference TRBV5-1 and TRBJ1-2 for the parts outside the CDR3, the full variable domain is KAGVTQTPRYLIKTRGQQVTLSCSPISGHRSVSWYQQTPGQGLQFLFEYFSETQRNKGNFPGRFSGRQFSNSRSEMNVSTLELGDSALYLCASSLAQGMKVSYTFGSGTRLTVV.

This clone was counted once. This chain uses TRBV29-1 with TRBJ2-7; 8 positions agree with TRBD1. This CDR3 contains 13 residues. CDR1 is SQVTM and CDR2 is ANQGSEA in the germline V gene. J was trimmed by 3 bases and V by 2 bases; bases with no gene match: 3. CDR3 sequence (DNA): TGCAGCGTTGAAACTACAGGGGGCTACGAGCAGTACTTC. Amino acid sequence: CSVETTGGYEQYF.

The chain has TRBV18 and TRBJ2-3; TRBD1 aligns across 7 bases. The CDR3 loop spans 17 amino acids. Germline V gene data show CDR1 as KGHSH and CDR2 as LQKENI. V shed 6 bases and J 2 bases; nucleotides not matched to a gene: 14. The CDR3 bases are TGTGCCAGCTCCCGAGAAGCCGGGACAGAATACACAGATACGCAGTATTTT. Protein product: CASSREAGTEYTDTQYF.

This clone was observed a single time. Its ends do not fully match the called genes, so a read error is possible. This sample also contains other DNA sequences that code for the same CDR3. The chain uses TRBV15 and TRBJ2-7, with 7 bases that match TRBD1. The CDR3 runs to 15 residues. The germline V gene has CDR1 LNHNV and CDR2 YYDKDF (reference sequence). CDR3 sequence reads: CATSTTNRGDHEQYF. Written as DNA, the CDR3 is TGTGCCACCAGCACTACAAACAGGGGTGATCACGAGCAGTACTTT.

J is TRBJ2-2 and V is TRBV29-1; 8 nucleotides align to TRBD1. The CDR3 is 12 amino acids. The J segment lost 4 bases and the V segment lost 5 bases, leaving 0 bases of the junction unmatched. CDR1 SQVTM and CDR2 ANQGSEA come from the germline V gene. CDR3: CSVTGGTGELFF. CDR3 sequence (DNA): TGCAGCGTTACAGGGGGCACCGGGGAGCTGTTTTTT.

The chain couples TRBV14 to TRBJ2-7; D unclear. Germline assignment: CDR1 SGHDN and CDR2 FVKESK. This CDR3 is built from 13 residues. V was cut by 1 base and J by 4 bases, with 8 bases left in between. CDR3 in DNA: TGTGCCAGCAGCCAAGGTTTATGGTACGAGCAGTACTTC. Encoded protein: CASSQGLWYEQYF.

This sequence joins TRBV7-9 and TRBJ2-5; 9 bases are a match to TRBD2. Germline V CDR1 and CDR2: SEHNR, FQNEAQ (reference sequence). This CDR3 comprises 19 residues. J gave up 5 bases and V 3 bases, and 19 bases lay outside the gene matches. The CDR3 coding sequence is TGTGCCAGCAGCTTTAGACATCAGCGGGAGGCCCCCGGGGGGGAGACCCAGTACTTC. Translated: CASSFRHQREAPGGETQYF.

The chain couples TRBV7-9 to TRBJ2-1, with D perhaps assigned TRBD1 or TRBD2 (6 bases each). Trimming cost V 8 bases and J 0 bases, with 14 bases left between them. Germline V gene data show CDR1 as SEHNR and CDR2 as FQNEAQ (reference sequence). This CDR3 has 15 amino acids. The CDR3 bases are TGTGCCAGCTTTGGGGGGCGGGCCTCCTACAATGAGCAGTTCTTC. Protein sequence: CASFGGRASYNEQFF. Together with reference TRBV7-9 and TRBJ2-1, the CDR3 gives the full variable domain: DTGVSQNPRHKITKRGQNVTFRCDPISEHNRLYWYRQTLGQGPEFLTYFQNEAQLEKSRLLSDRFSAERPKGSFSTLEIQRTEQGDSAMYLCASFGGRASYNEQFFGPGTRLTVL.

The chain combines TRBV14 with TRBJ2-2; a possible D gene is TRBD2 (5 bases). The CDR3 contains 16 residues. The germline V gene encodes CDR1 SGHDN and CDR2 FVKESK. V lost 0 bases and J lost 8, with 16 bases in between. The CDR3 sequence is CASSQEVLAAVGELFF. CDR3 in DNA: TGTGCCAGCAGCCAAGAGGTTCTAGCCGCGGTTGGGGAGCTGTTTTTT.

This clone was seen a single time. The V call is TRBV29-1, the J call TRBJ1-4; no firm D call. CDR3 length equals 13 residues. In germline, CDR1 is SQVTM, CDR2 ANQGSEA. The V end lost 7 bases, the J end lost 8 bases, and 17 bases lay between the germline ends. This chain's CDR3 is CSAVSENGEKLFF. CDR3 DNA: TGCAGCGCCGTTTCGGAGAACGGAGAAAAACTGTTTTTT.

This CDR3 reads CASSLGPRGSNQPQHF. The DNA of the CDR3 is TGTGCCAGCAGCTTGGGTCCACGCGGTAGCAATCAGCCCCAGCATTTT. The chain has TRBV5-6 and TRBJ1-5, with D uncertain. The V end was cut by 0 bases, the J end by 0 bases, with 10 bases between. The CDR3 runs 16 residues. Germline V gene sequence: CDR1 SGHDT, CDR2 YYEEEE.

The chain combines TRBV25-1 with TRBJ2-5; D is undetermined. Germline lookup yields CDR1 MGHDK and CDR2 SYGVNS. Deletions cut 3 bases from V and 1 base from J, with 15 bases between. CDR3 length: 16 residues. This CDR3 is CASSESVAEVQETQYF. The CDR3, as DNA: TGTGCCAGCAGTGAGTCTGTGGCAGAAGTCCAAGAGACCCAGTACTTC. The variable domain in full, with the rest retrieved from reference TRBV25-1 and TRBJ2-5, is EADIYQTPRYLVIGTGKKITLECSQTMGHDKMYWYQQDPGMELHLIHYSYGVNSTEKGDLSSESTVSRIRTEHFPLTLESARPSHTSQYLCASSESVAEVQETQYFGPGTRLLVL.